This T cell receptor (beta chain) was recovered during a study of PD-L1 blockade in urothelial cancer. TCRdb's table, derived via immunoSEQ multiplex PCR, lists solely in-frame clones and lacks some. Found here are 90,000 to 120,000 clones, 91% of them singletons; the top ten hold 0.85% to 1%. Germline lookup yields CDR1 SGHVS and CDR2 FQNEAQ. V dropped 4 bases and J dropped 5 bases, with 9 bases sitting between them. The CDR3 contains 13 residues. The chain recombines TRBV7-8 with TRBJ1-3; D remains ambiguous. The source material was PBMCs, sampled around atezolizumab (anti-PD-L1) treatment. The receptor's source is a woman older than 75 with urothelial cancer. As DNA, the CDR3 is TGTGCCAGCAGCTCGAATGACAGAAACACCATATATTTT. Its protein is CASSSNDRNTIYF.